The clone carrying this TCR beta chain was counted at least ten times. This specimen belongs to a study of blood T cell repertoires in COVID-19. V was shortened by 4 bases and J by 6 bases, with 13 bases between the two germline ends. The germline V gene has CDR1 ENHRY and CDR2 SYGVKD. The CDR3 spans 14 residues. Produced via immunoSEQ multiplex PCR; TCRdb's table is partial and in-frame only. The repertoire consists of under 300,000 clones, with roughly 85% occurring once and the leading ten covering about 3.2%. The chain uses TRBV10-3 and TRBJ1-3; D remains unclear. This clonotype was obtained from a woman between 18 and 29 years old with acute or convalescent COVID-19. Source material: peripheral blood. The CDR3, as DNA: TGTGCCATCAGTGGAGGGTCAGAAGAAAACACCATATATTTT. Protein product: CAISGGSEENTIYF.